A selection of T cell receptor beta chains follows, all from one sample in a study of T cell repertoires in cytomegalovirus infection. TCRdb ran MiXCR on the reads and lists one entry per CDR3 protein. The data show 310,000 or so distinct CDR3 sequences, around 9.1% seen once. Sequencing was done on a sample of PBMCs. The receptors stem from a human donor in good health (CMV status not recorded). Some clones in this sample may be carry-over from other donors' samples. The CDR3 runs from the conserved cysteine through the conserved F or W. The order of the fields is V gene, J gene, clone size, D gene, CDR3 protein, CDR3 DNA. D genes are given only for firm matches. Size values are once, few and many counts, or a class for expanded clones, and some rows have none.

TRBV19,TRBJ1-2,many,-,CASSFDSGILYGYTF,TGTGCCAGTAGTTTTGACTCTGGGATCCTCTATGGCTACACCTTC
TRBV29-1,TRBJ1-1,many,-,CSSREGLNTEAFF,TGCAGTTCGCGGGAGGGGTTGAACACTGAAGCTTTCTTT
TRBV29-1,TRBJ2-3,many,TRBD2,CSVEVSGGAADTQYF,TGCAGCGTTGAAGTTAGCGGGGGCGCCGCTGATACGCAGTATTTT
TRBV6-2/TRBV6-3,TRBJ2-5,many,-,CASSSGSYQETQYF,TGTGCCAGCAGTTCCGGATCGTACCAAGAGACCCAGTACTTC
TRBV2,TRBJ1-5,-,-,CASAIGGFPNQPQHF,TGTGCCAGCGCCATCGGGGGGTTCCCCAATCAGCCCCAGCATTTT
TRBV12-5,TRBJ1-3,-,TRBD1,CASYGDRSRNTIYF,TGTGCTAGTTACGGGGACAGGTCTCGAAACACCATATATTTT
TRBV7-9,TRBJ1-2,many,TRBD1,CASRRDETGTLAGYTF,TGTGCCAGCAGGCGGGACGAGACAGGGACATTAGCTGGCTACACCTTC
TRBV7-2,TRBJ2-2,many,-,CASSLVPQNTGELFF,TGTGCCAGCAGCTTAGTCCCGCAGAACACCGGGGAGCTGTTTTTT
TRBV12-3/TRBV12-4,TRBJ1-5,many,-,CASSWDNNQPQHF,TGTGCCAGCAGCTGGGACAATAATCAGCCCCAGCATTTT
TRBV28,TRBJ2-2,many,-,CASSLYLAGDTGELFF,TGTGCCAGCAGTTTATATTTGGCAGGGGACACCGGGGAGCTGTTTTTT
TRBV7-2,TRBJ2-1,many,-,CASSAPGLSSYNEQFF,TGTGCCAGCAGCGCACCTGGACTGAGCTCCTACAATGAGCAGTTCTTC
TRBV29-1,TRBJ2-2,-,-,CSVGGASRTGELFF,TGCAGCGTGGGGGGGGCTAGCCGAACCGGGGAGCTGTTTTTT
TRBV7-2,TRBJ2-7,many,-,CASSLGWRYEQYF,TGTGCCAGCAGCCTAGGCTGGAGGTACGAGCAGTACTTC
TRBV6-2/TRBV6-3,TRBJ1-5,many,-,CASSYRGPQHF,TGTGCCAGCAGTTACCGAGGGCCCCAGCATTTT
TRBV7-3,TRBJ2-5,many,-,CASSSRPSRETQYF,TGTGCCAGCAGCTCTCGCCCTAGCAGGGAGACCCAGTACTTC
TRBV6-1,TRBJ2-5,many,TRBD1,CASRWTGSTQYF,TGTGCCAGCAGGTGGACAGGGTCCACCCAGTACTTC
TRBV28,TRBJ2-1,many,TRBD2,CASSLGLAGPPNNEQFF,TGTGCCAGCAGCCTGGGACTAGCGGGGCCCCCTAACAATGAGCAGTTCTTC
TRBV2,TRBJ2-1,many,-,CASREQGGEQFF,TGTGCCAGCAGAGAACAGGGAGGTGAGCAGTTCTTC
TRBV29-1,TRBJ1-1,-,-,CSAGGGNTEAFF,TGCAGCGCCGGCGGGGGGAACACTGAAGCTTTCTTT
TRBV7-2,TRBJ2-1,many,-,CASSQGWGRNEQFF,TGTGCCAGCAGCCAGGGATGGGGGCGCAATGAGCAGTTCTTC
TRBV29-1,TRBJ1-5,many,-,CSAAGDSNQPQHF,TGCAGCGCCGCAGGGGATAGCAATCAGCCCCAGCATTTT
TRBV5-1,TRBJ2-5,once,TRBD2,CASSLLTGGSETQYF,TGCGCCAGCAGCTTGTTAACGGGGGGATCAGAGACCCAGTACTTC
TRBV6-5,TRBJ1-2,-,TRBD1,CASSSGQGGRTGYTF,TGTGCCAGCAGTTCCGGACAGGGGGGAAGGACCGGCTACACCTTC
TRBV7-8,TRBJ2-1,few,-,CASSFISHSYNEQFF,TGTGCCAGCAGCTTCATCAGCCACTCCTACAATGAGCAGTTCTTC
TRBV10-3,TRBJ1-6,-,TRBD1,CAIREIGTDNSPLHF,TGTGCCATCAGAGAGATCGGGACAGATAATTCACCCCTCCACTTT
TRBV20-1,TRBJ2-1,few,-,CSAVRDGLINEQFF,TGCAGTGCTGTTCGGGACGGCCTAATCAATGAGCAGTTCTTC
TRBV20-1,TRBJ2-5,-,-,CSASWAAGLYQETQYF,TGCAGTGCTAGTTGGGCGGCAGGACTGTACCAAGAGACCCAGTACTTC
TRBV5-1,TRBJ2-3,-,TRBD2,CASSLQRRGDTDTQYF,TGCGCCAGCAGCTTGCAGAGGCGGGGGGACACAGATACGCAGTATTTT
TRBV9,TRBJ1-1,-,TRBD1,CASSISGTGKAEAFF,TGTGCCAGCAGTATCTCCGGGACAGGGAAAGCTGAAGCTTTCTTT
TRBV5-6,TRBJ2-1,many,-,CASSLDGFEQFF,TGTGCCAGCAGCTTGGATGGTTTTGAGCAGTTCTTC
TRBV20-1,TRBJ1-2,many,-,CSARVVETENYGYTF,TGCAGTGCTAGAGTTGTGGAAACAGAAAACTATGGCTACACCTTC
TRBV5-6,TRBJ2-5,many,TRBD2,CASSLDVSGRTQYF,TGTGCCAGCAGCTTGGACGTCAGCGGGAGGACCCAGTACTTC
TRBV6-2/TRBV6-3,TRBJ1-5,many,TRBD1,CASSRPGTGGQPQHF,TGTGCCAGCAGCCGGCCGGGGACAGGGGGCCAGCCCCAGCATTTT
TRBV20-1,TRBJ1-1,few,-,CSAAAGDTEAFF,TGCAGTGCCGCGGCAGGGGACACTGAAGCTTTCTTT
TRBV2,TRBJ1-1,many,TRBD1,CASSRDRGGTEAFF,TGTGCCAGCAGCCGGGACAGGGGTGGAACTGAAGCTTTCTTT
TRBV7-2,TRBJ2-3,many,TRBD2,CASSSYSGGAGDTQYF,TGTGCCAGCAGTTCTTACTCGGGGGGGGCGGGAGATACGCAGTATTTT
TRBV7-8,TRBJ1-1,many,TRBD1,CASSFRQGVTEAFF,TGTGCCAGCAGCTTCCGACAGGGAGTCACTGAAGCTTTCTTT
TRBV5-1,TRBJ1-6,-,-,CASTLSGTLGEPLHF,TGCGCCAGCACCCTGTCCGGGACTCTTGGAGAACCCCTCCACTTT
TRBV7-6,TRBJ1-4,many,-,CASSQRGPNEKLFF,TGTGCCAGCAGCCAGAGGGGACCTAATGAAAAACTGTTTTTT
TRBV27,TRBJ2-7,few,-,CASSYRQGGSYEQYF,TGTGCCAGCAGTTACCGACAGGGAGGCTCCTACGAGCAGTACTTC
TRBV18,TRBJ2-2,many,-,CASSPRDAGELFF,TGTGCCAGCTCACCGAGGGATGCCGGGGAGCTGTTTTTT
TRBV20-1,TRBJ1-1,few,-,CSARDRSGGDVTEAFF,TGCAGTGCTAGAGATCGAAGCGGGGGGGATGTCACTGAAGCTTTCTTT
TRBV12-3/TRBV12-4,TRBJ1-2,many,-,CASSLFTFTYGYTF,TGTGCCAGCAGTTTATTCACTTTCACCTATGGCTACACCTTC
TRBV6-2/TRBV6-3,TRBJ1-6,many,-,CASSTRVAAGSPLHF,TGTGCCAGCAGTACCAGGGTCGCCGCGGGTTCACCCCTCCACTTT
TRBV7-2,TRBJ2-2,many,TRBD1,CASSPRDRAITGELFF,TGTGCCAGCAGCCCCCGGGACAGGGCAATCACCGGGGAGCTGTTTTTT
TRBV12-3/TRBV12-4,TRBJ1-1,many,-,CASSLALKAEAFF,TGTGCCAGCAGTTTAGCGCTAAAGGCGGAAGCTTTCTTT
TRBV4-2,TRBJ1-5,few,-,CASSQEVRGSGNQPQHF,TGTGCCAGCAGCCAAGAGGTGAGGGGCAGCGGCAATCAGCCCCAGCATTTT
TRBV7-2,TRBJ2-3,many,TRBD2,CASNPLAGVPTDTQYF,TGTGCCAGCAACCCACTAGCGGGGGTCCCCACAGATACGCAGTATTTT
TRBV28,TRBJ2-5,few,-,CASSQETGLETQYF,TGTGCCAGCAGTCAGGAAACAGGGCTGGAGACCCAGTACTTC
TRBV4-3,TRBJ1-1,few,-,CASSQDGTDTEAFF,TGCGCCAGCAGCCAAGATGGAACAGACACTGAAGCTTTCTTT
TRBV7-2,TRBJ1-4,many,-,CASSPRTASNEKLFF,TGTGCCAGCAGCCCACGGACCGCGTCTAATGAAAAACTGTTTTTT
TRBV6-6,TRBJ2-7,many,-,CASSYSVGAYEQYF,TGTGCCAGCAGTTACTCGGTGGGGGCGTACGAGCAGTACTTC
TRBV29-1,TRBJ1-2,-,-,CSVDPRGGYGYTF,TGCAGCGTTGATCCCAGGGGCGGCTATGGCTACACCTTC
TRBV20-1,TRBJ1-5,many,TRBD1,CSAREVAGGQPQHF,TGCAGTGCTAGAGAGGTGGCAGGGGGTCAGCCCCAGCATTTT
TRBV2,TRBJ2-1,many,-,CASSEKQGPQDEQFF,TGTGCCAGCAGTGAAAAACAAGGCCCTCAGGATGAGCAGTTCTTC
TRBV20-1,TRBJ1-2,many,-,CSVAEIYGYTF,TGCAGTGTTGCAGAAATCTATGGCTACACCTTC
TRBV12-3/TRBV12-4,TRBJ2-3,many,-,CASSFALGGDTQYF,TGTGCCAGCAGTTTTGCTCTGGGGGGAGATACGCAGTATTTT
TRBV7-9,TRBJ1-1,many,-,CASSLLRQNTEAFF,TGTGCCAGCAGCCTCCTCCGACAGAACACTGAAGCTTTCTTT